One sample yielded the 21 T cell receptor beta chains listed below, sequenced in a study of T cell responses to AZD1222 COVID-19 vaccine. Here immunoSEQ multiplex PCR was the method, and the copy in TCRdb shows in-frame clones only, minus some. Of 110,000 or so clones in the sample, around 84% were seen once. This specimen was peripheral blood, taken on day 0 of AZD1222 vaccination. These receptors were obtained from an adult in good health.

The V call is TRBV6-1, the J call TRBJ1-5; D might be TRBD1 (6 bases). Trimming took off 0 bases at V and 6 bases at J, with 9 bases between the two ends. CDR3 length equals 14 residues. Per the germline V gene, CDR1 is MNHNS and CDR2 is SASEGT. The CDR3 is CASSEANRVQPQHF. DNA for the CDR3: TGTGCCAGCAGTGAAGCCAACAGGGTTCAGCCCCAGCATTTT.

This clone was detected a few times. The chain joins TRBV5-8 to TRBJ2-1; D possibly corresponds to TRBD1 (6 bases). The CDR3 sequence is 15 residues long. Between the trimmed V and J ends, which lost 4 bases and 0 bases, there was a span of 11 bases. Germline V gene sequence: CDR1 SGHTS, CDR2 YDEGEE. CDR3 loop: CASSQYRVSYNEQFF. In nucleotides, the CDR3 is TGTGCCAGCAGCCAATACAGGGTCTCCTACAATGAGCAGTTCTTC.

V is TRBV10-3 and J is TRBJ2-1; 7 bases line up with TRBD2. The junction had 4 bases not matched to a gene; V was cut back by 0 bases and J by 5 bases. Germline V lookup: CDR1 ENHRY, CDR2 SYGVKD. CDR3 size: 15 residues. The CDR3 reads CAISESRTSNNEQFF. The CDR3 coding sequence is TGTGCCATCAGTGAGTCGAGGACTAGTAACAATGAGCAGTTCTTC.

The CDR3 DNA sequence: TGTGCCAGCAGACCCTTACCAGACAATTCACCCCTCCACTTT. Its protein is CASRPLPDNSPLHF. The V call is TRBV6-5, the J call TRBJ1-6, with unresolved D. Germline V CDR1 and CDR2: MNHEY, SVGAGI. This CDR3 contains 14 residues. Trimming removed 6 bases from V and 7 bases from J, with 13 bases in between.

This chain connects TRBV3-1 (or the pseudogene TRBV3-2) to TRBJ2-1; TRBD1 is a possible D gene (5 bases). Germline CDR1 reads LGHDT; CDR2 reads YNNKEL (reference sequence). The CDR3 length is 14 residues. Trimming left V 1 base short and J 8 bases short, with 12 bases between. The CDR3 DNA is TGTGCCAGCAGCCAAGGGGGCGTCGAATATGAGCAGTTCTTC. Amino acids: CASSQGGVEYEQFF.

The rearrangement joins TRBV4-2 to TRBJ2-3; 7 bases align to TRBD2. This CDR3 has 17 amino acids. J gave up 2 bases and V 1 base, and 9 bases lay outside the gene matches. The germline V gene has CDR1 LGHNA and CDR2 YNFKEQ. This CDR3 reads CASSQVGLADNTDTQYF. CDR3 bases: TGTGCCAGCAGCCAAGTCGGGCTAGCGGACAACACAGATACGCAGTATTTT.

J is TRBJ1-2 and V is TRBV28, with D possibly matching TRBD1 (5 bases). Germline V gives CDR1 MDHEN, CDR2 SYDVKM. The CDR3 length is 14 residues. V lost 6 bases and J 4 bases, leaving 15 bases between the germline ends. The CDR3 protein is CASSLWGGGYGYTF. CDR3 bases: TGTGCCAGCAGCTTGTGGGGGGGTGGCTATGGCTACACCTTC.

The chain joins TRBV7-9 to TRBJ1-6; a possible D gene is TRBD1 (6 bases). CDR1 is SEHNR and CDR2 is FQNEAQ in the germline V gene (reference sequence). The CDR3 has 17 residues. The germline V and J ends were trimmed by 5 bases and 7 bases, with 21 bases remaining between them. In DNA form, the CDR3 reads TGTGCCAGCAGCATCATTCCTAACAGGGTCGAAAATTCACCCCTCCACTTT. It is translated as CASSIIPNRVENSPLHF.

This chain connects TRBV2 to TRBJ1-5, with TRBD1 identical over 12 bases. CDR3 length: 17 amino acids. V gave up 11 bases and J gave up 4 bases; unmatched junction bases: 15. Germline assignment: CDR1 SNHLY and CDR2 FYNNEI. The CDR3 protein is CASEGTGGPRRNQPQHF. The CDR3 bases are TGTGCCTCAGAGGGGACAGGGGGCCCGCGAAGAAATCAGCCCCAGCATTTT. The full variable domain, completed using reference TRBV2 and TRBJ1-5, is EPEVTQTPSHQVTQMGQEVILRCVPISNHLYFYWYRQILGQKVEFLVSFYNNEISEKSEIFDDQFSVERPDGSNFTLKIRSTKLEDSAMYFCASEGTGGPRRNQPQHFGDGTRLSIL.

The CDR3 protein is CASTLFGGGEDEQFF. The CDR3 DNA sequence: TGTGCCAGCACCCTATTTGGCGGGGGGGAGGATGAGCAGTTCTTC. This chain links TRBV6-5 with TRBJ2-1, with 9 bases lining up with TRBD2. Germline V gene sequence: CDR1 MNHEY, CDR2 SVGAGI. The J segment lost 8 bases and the V segment lost 7 bases, leaving 12 bases of the junction unmatched. The CDR3 has 15 residues.

V gene TRBV5-4 combines with J gene TRBJ1-2; D might be TRBD1 (5 bases). The ends were cut back, 4 bases at V and 6 bases at J, with 13 bases in the middle. CDR1 and CDR2 from the germline V gene are SGHNT and YYREEE (reference sequence). The CDR3 is 13 residues long. CDR3 sequence (DNA): TGTGCCAGCAGCCTAGAGACAGAAGATGGCTACACCTTC. Protein: CASSLETEDGYTF.

This chain joins TRBV5-8 and TRBJ2-1, with 9 bases lining up with TRBD1. This CDR3 region has 14 residues. Trimming took 9 bases from V and 1 from J; bases not matched to a gene: 5. Germline V CDR1 and CDR2: SGHTS, YDEGEE. In DNA form, the CDR3 reads TGTGCCACTGGGACAGGGAGGTCCTACAATGAGCAGTTCTTC. This translates into CATGTGRSYNEQFF.

The V and J genes are TRBV24-1 and TRBJ2-2, with D possibly TRBD1 on 5 matching bases. Looked up from germline, CDR1 is KGHDR and CDR2 is SFDVKD. The V and J ends lost 7 bases and 6 bases respectively, with 11 bases between them. CDR3 length: 13 amino acids. The CDR3 sequence is CATRQGGSGELFF. CDR3 in DNA: TGTGCCACCAGGCAGGGTGGATCCGGGGAGCTGTTTTTT.

V and J are TRBV19 and TRBJ2-2; no firm D call. The V gene's germline CDR1 is LNHDA and CDR2 SQIVND (reference sequence). V was cut by 5 bases and J by 0 bases, with 13 bases left in between. The CDR3 spans 16 residues. The CDR3 protein is CASSPLQSANTGELFF. CDR3 sequence (DNA): TGTGCCAGTAGTCCACTACAGAGCGCGAACACCGGGGAGCTGTTTTTT.

This rearrangement joins TRBV12-2 to TRBJ1-6; the listed D gene, TRBD1, was not tested against the DNA. TRBV12-2 is described as a pseudogene. CDR3 length equals 16 residues. This CDR3 reads CASRFRVQGANSPLHF. The CDR3 coding sequence is TGTGCAAGTCGCTTCAGGGTCCAGGGGGCCAATTCACCCCTCCACTTT.

CDR3: CASSPGGTAGNTIYF. CDR3 nucleotide sequence: TGTGCCAGCTCACCGGGGGGAACAGCTGGAAACACCATATATTTT. The genes are TRBV18 and TRBJ1-3; possibly TRBD1 for D (5 bases). The CDR3 sequence is 15 residues long. CDR1 and CDR2 from the germline V gene are KGHSH and LQKENI. V lost 3 bases and J 2 bases, leaving 11 bases between the germline ends.

This clone was seen a few times. The gene calls are TRBV3-1 (or the pseudogene TRBV3-2) and TRBJ1-1, with TRBD1 matching 7 bases. Trimming cost V 2 bases and J 6 bases; bases outside gene matches: 9. Germline CDR1 reads LGHDT; CDR2 reads YNNKEL (reference sequence). CDR3 length: 15 residues. The CDR3 region is CASSQPDRLIAEAFF. The CDR3 nucleotides are TGTGCCAGCAGCCAACCGGACAGGCTCATCGCTGAAGCTTTCTTT.

The rearrangement uses TRBV7-3 and TRBJ2-7; the match to TRBD1 covers 8 bases. Losses at the gene ends were 5 bases for V and 7 bases for J; bases not matched to a gene: 4. CDR3 length: 12 residues. Germline CDR1 SGHTA, CDR2 FQGTGA. CDR3 sequence reads: CASSPTGEEQYF. As DNA, the CDR3 is TGTGCCAGCAGCCCGACAGGGGAAGAGCAGTACTTC.

This sequence joins TRBV7-2 and TRBJ2-2; 7 bases align to TRBD2. Germline CDR1 and CDR2: SGHTA and FQGNSA. The length of the CDR3 is 15 residues. After removal of 8 bases from V and 4 bases from J, the junction contained 10 bases not matched to a gene. The CDR3 loop is CASRPGGGLTGELFF. In DNA, the CDR3 is TGTGCCAGCCGACCGGGGGGAGGGCTCACCGGGGAGCTGTTTTTT.

V gene TRBV7-2 combines with J gene TRBJ1-6; a weak D match, TRBD1 (6 bases). This CDR3 has 17 residues. V was cut by 1 base and J by 4 bases, with 14 bases left in between. Germline V gene lookup returns CDR1 SGHTA and CDR2 FQGNSA. CDR3: CASSLGVHRGYNSPLHF. The CDR3 coding sequence is TGTGCCAGCAGCTTAGGGGTACATAGGGGGTATAATTCACCCCTCCACTTT.

This clone was counted a few times. The chain has TRBV9 and TRBJ1-4, with D perhaps matching TRBD1 (6 bases). Germline V gives CDR1 SGDLS, CDR2 YYNGEE. This CDR3 has 15 amino acids. The ends were cut back, 4 bases at V and 6 bases at J, with 16 bases in the middle. The CDR3 spells CASSPLDSKDEKLFF. The DNA of the CDR3 is TGTGCCAGCAGCCCCCTGGACAGTAAAGATGAAAAACTGTTTTTT.